This is a list of T cell receptor beta chains from one sample in a study of T cells in Graves' hyperthyroidism and ophthalmopathy. TCRdb re-called the multiplex PCR reads through MiXCR, storing one row per CDR3 protein. The table shows approximately 630,000 distinct CDR3 sequences, with around 16% occurring only once. Input material: blood. Receptor source: a woman between 25 and 40 years old with Graves' hyperthyroidism. Both conserved end residues are part of each CDR3. The D gene is left open where the match is weak. Not every row has a clone size; where given, it reads once, few, many or a size class.

TRBV9	TRBJ2-7	.	.	CASTSGARVEGGEQYF	TGTGCCAGCACCTCCGGGGCCCGCGTAGAGGGGGGCGAGCAGTACTTC
TRBV2	TRBJ2-1	TRBD2	many	CASKSVGLVDEQFF	TGTGCCAGCAAATCGGTCGGACTAGTCGATGAGCAGTTCTTC
TRBV11-2	TRBJ1-1	.	many	CASSLASRVTEAFF	TGTGCCAGCAGCTTAGCGTCAAGGGTCACTGAAGCTTTCTTT
TRBV27	TRBJ2-1	.	many	CASMGEVGNNEQFF	TGTGCCAGCATGGGGGAGGTCGGGAACAATGAGCAGTTCTTC
TRBV7-2	TRBJ2-1	.	few	CASSLEGEGEQFF	TGTGCCAGCAGCTTAGAGGGGGAGGGTGAGCAGTTCTTC
TRBV28	TRBJ1-6	.	.	CASSFKDGINSPLHF	TGTGCCAGCAGTTTTAAGGACGGAATAAATTCACCCCTCCACTTT
TRBV5-1	TRBJ1-6	.	many	CASSQAGTLHF	TGCGCCAGCAGCCAGGCCGGCACCCTCCACTTT
TRBV27	TRBJ2-3	TRBD2	many	CASSTRLAGETDTQYF	TGTGCCAGCAGTACCCGACTAGCGGGAGAAACAGATACGCAGTATTTT
TRBV12-3/TRBV12-4	TRBJ2-3	TRBD1	many	CATARTGGTDTQYF	TGTGCCACCGCACGGACAGGGGGCACAGATACGCAGTATTTT
TRBV7-2	TRBJ2-1	.	many	CASSLAGGAHEQFF	TGTGCCAGCAGCTTAGCGGGGGGGGCACATGAGCAGTTCTTC
TRBV5-1	TRBJ2-7	TRBD1	many	CASSLGGQGRDEQYF	TGCGCCAGCAGCTTGGGTGGACAGGGAAGGGACGAGCAGTACTTC
TRBV19	TRBJ2-3	.	.	CASSIDSSETPTDTQYF	TGTGCCAGTAGTATAGACTCTAGCGAGACGCCCACAGATACGCAGTATTTT
TRBV29-1	TRBJ2-1	TRBD2	many	CSVGSGGNEQFF	TGCAGCGTTGGCTCGGGGGGGAATGAGCAGTTCTTC
TRBV29-1	TRBJ1-2	.	few	CSVETQGGYGYTF	TGCAGCGTTGAAACGCAGGGAGGCTATGGCTACACCTTC
TRBV20-1	TRBJ1-2	.	.	CSAGNQGPQYGYTF	TGCAGTGCGGGAAATCAGGGGCCTCAATATGGCTACACCTTC
TRBV28	TRBJ1-5	.	many	CASQESRQPQHF	TGTGCCTCCCAAGAGAGTAGACAGCCCCAGCATTTT
TRBV13	TRBJ2-2	TRBD2	.	CASSLLGLAGDVTGELFF	TGTGCCAGCAGCTTACTTGGACTAGCGGGAGACGTAACCGGGGAGCTGTTTTTT
TRBV20-1	TRBJ1-3	.	many	CSARDRQGYGTIYF	TGCAGTGCTAGAGATCGGCAGGGGTATGGCACCATATATTTT
TRBV28	TRBJ2-7	TRBD1	many	CASSEGPGQTTYEQYF	TGTGCCAGCAGTGAGGGACCGGGACAGACAACCTACGAGCAGTACTTC
TRBV29-1	TRBJ2-7	.	few	CSVVWIFQTTYEQYF	TGCAGCGTTGTTTGGATTTTTCAGACCACCTACGAGCAGTACTTC
TRBV24-1	TRBJ2-3	.	once	CATRDFIGGDTQYF	TGTGCCACCCGCGATTTCATTGGTGGAGATACGCAGTATTTT
TRBV10-3	TRBJ2-7	.	many	CAISSPRTEQEQYF	TGTGCCATCAGTTCACCTCGGACCGAACAAGAGCAGTACTTC
TRBV2	TRBJ2-7	.	few	CASSYRVGYEQYF	TGTGCCAGCAGTTACAGGGTAGGATACGAGCAGTACTTC
TRBV10-3	TRBJ2-7	TRBD2	many	CAIARSSGRVEYEQYF	TGTGCCATCGCCCGGTCTAGCGGGAGGGTGGAATACGAGCAGTACTTC
TRBV27	TRBJ2-4	.	few	CASSLGRAAKNIQYF	TGTGCCAGCAGTTTGGGCAGGGCGGCCAAAAACATTCAGTACTTC
TRBV10-3	TRBJ1-1	.	.	CAISGAEVEAFF	TGTGCCATCAGTGGGGCCGAGGTTGAAGCTTTCTTT
TRBV13	TRBJ2-1	TRBD1	.	CASSLQGASFNEQFF	TGTGCCAGCAGCTTACAGGGGGCGAGTTTCAATGAGCAGTTCTTC
TRBV6-1	TRBJ1-2	.	few	CAAGGNSYYGYTF	TGTGCCGCGGGGGGGAACTCTTACTATGGCTACACCTTC
TRBV27	TRBJ2-7	.	many	CAGPPYEQYF	TGTGCTGGCCCCCCCTACGAGCAGTACTTC
TRBV5-8	TRBJ1-1	.	few	CASSPGLGGDTEAFF	TGTGCCAGCAGCCCCGGGCTGGGAGGAGACACTGAAGCTTTCTTT
TRBV12-3/TRBV12-4	TRBJ1-3	.	.	CASSFGGMKGNTIYF	TGTGCCAGCAGTTTTGGGGGGATGAAAGGAAACACCATATATTTT
TRBV11-2	TRBJ1-4	.	.	CASSLGGGKLFF	TGTGCCAGCAGCTTAGGCGGTGGAAAACTGTTTTTT
TRBV24-1	TRBJ2-7	TRBD2	few	CATSETSGSRDEQYF	TGTGCCACCAGTGAGACTAGCGGGAGTAGAGACGAGCAGTACTTC
TRBV30	TRBJ2-2	TRBD1	few	CAWEGQGHTGELFF	TGTGCCTGGGAGGGACAGGGTCACACCGGGGAGCTGTTTTTT
TRBV7-8	TRBJ1-4	.	many	CASSLGRTAFNEKLFF	TGTGCCAGCAGCTTAGGACGGACAGCTTTTAATGAAAAACTGTTTTTT
TRBV14	TRBJ2-1	TRBD2	.	CASSQALAGSNEQFF	TGTGCCAGCAGCCAAGCTCTAGCGGGATCCAATGAGCAGTTCTTC
TRBV9	TRBJ2-3	.	.	CASSLTGTTTDTQYF	TGTGCCAGCAGCTTAACCGGGACAACCACAGATACGCAGTATTTT
TRBV2	TRBJ2-7	.	.	CASRGASYEQRF	TGTGCCAGCCGCGGGGCCAGCTACGAGCAGCGCTTC
TRBV27	TRBJ2-5	TRBD2	few	CASSTLPGLAGETQYF	TGTGCCAGCAGTACCCTACCGGGACTAGCGGGAGAGACCCAGTACTTC
TRBV2	TRBJ2-7	.	many	CASSERYEQYF	TGTGCCAGCAGTGAAAGGTACGAGCAGTACTTC
TRBV29-1	TRBJ2-4	.	.	CSVAAGPAKNIQYF	TGCAGCGTTGCGGCGGGGCCAGCCAAAAACATTCAGTACTTC
TRBV2	TRBJ1-1	.	many	CASSLIRGASEAFF	TGTGCCAGCAGCTTGATCCGAGGGGCCTCTGAAGCTTTCTTT
TRBV2	TRBJ1-2	.	few	CASPRTRANYGYTF	TGTGCCAGTCCGAGGACTCGAGCTAACTATGGCTACACCTTC
TRBV27	TRBJ1-1	.	.	CASSFGVQTAKAFF	TGTGCCAGCAGTTTTGGGGTTCAGACAGCAAAAGCTTTCTTT
TRBV10-3	TRBJ2-7	TRBD2	many	CAISEAGSYEQYF	TGTGCCATCAGTGAAGCGGGATCCTACGAGCAGTACTTC
TRBV2	TRBJ2-7	.	many	CASSESRGPTYEQYF	TGTGCCAGCAGTGAAAGTAGGGGCCCAACCTACGAGCAGTACTTC
TRBV6-1	TRBJ2-3	.	.	CASSEWIGPTDTQYF	TGTGCCAGCAGTGAGTGGATAGGGCCCACAGATACGCAGTATTTT
TRBV6-1	TRBJ2-1	.	.	CASSWLRGDEQFF	TGTGCCAGCAGCTGGTTAAGGGGGGATGAGCAGTTCTTC
TRBV6-1	TRBJ1-5	.	few	CASRPQLSQPQHF	TGTGCCAGCCGGCCCCAACTGAGTCAGCCCCAGCATTTT
TRBV4-1	TRBJ2-1	.	.	CASSPSEGAPHEQFF	TGCGCCAGCAGCCCGAGCGAGGGAGCCCCCCATGAGCAGTTCTTC